This T cell receptor beta chain was captured in a study of blood T cell repertoires in COVID-19 (dated by TCRdb to 2020 to 2022). Describing the broader study: Samples covering the acute and convalescent phases of COVID-19 were provided by collaborators in the United States, Italy and Spain. The sample metadata nearly always contained a de-identified subject ID, COVID-19 status, age in years and sex. The prospective study material was composed of cDNA or gDNA derived from T cells, B-cell-depleted T cells, or PBMCs. Where available, HLA class I and class II types were taken from metadata supplied by the sample provider and were not determined by assay-based typing. Deeply sampled blood TCRbeta repertoires from subjects exposed to, actively infected with, or recovered from COVID-19 were included in the dataset. The repertoires were released in a freely available public database meant as a resource for research on the immune response to SARS-CoV-2. The samples were drawn from two sources: the first 160 participants of the ongoing ImmuneRACE study, and 1,254 subjects contributed by 6 global collaborators. Overall study results and their limits: The amount of clinical and demographic metadata varied by source and participant and was provided uncurated.

In the case of this clone: Its antigen specificity is not known. No clone much larger than this one lies a single base away; base qualities are absent.

Including cysteine and phenylalanine, the CDR3 has 12 amino acids. Of the read, only the CDR3 DNA is kept; its 36 bases are in frame from base 1. Relative to germline, V is 0 bases shorter and J is 8 bases shorter, with 7 bases between their ends. Via the germline V gene, CDR1 is SNHLY and CDR2 FYNNEI. Whole blood was collected in K2EDTA tubes by collaborating institutions according to the institutions' own protocols. For TCRbeta analysis, collaborator samples were shipped as frozen whole blood, as isolated PBMCs, or as DNA extracted from either sample type. TCRbeta CDR3 regions were amplified from genomic DNA using the immunoSEQ Assay, a bias-controlled multiplex PCR. In the original analysis: Nucleated cell counts per sample were estimated from amplification of reference gene primers within the assay. To quantify the absolute abundance of each unique TCRbeta CDR3 rearrangement, sequence reads were collapsed and filtered. For each sample, productive Simpson clonality was calculated as the square root of Simpson's diversity index over productive rearrangements. TCRdb provides this immuneACCESS table in a form limited to in-frame rearrangements. Some clones are lacking; in checked studies, under half of them reflect an unresolved V gene, and why the rest are absent is not known. Clonal size and the V and J genes are those of that table, whereas D and trimming came from the DNA. The sample table records fewer than 65,000 clones; around 93% of these occur just once. 7% to 8% of the sample is held by the ten biggest clonotypes.

Input material: peripheral blood. This chain joins TRBV2 to TRBJ1-2, and the D gene may be TRBD1, 5 bases matching. The source is a woman aged 55-70 years with active or convalescent COVID-19. The CDR3 region reads CASSEADKGYTF. The DNA reads TGTGCCAGCAGTGAAGCGGACAAAGGCTACACCTTC.